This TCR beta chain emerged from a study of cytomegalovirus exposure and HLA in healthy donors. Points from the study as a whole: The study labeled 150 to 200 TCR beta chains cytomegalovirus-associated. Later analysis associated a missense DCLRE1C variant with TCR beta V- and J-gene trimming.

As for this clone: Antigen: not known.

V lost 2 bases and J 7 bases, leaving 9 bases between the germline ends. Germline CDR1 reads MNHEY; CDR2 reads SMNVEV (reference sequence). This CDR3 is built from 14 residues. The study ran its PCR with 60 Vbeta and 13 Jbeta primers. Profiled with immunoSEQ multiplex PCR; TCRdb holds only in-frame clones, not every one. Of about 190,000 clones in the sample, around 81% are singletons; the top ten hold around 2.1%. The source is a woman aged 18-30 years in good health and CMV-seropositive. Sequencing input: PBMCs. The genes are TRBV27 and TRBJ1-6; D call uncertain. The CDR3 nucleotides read TGTGCCAGCAGTTTAAGACTTACGAATTCACCCCTCCACTTT. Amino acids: CASSLRLTNSPLHF.